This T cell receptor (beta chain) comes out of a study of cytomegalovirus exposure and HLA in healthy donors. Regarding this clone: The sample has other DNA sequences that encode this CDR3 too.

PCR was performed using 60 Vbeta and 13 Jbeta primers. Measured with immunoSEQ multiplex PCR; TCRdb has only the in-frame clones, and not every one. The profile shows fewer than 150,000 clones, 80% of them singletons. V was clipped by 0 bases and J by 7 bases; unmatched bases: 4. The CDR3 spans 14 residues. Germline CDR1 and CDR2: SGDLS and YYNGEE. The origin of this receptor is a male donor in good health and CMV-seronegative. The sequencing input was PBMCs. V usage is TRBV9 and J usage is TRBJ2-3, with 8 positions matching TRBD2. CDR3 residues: CASSVVAGTNTQYF. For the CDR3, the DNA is TGTGCCAGCAGCGTAGTAGCGGGGACTAATACGCAGTATTTT. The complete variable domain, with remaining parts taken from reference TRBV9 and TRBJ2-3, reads DSGVTQTPKHLITATGQRVTLRCSPRSGDLSVYWYQQSLDQGLQFLIQYYNGEERAKGNILERFSAQQFPDLHSELNLSSLELGDSALYFCASSVVAGTNTQYFGPGTRLTVL.